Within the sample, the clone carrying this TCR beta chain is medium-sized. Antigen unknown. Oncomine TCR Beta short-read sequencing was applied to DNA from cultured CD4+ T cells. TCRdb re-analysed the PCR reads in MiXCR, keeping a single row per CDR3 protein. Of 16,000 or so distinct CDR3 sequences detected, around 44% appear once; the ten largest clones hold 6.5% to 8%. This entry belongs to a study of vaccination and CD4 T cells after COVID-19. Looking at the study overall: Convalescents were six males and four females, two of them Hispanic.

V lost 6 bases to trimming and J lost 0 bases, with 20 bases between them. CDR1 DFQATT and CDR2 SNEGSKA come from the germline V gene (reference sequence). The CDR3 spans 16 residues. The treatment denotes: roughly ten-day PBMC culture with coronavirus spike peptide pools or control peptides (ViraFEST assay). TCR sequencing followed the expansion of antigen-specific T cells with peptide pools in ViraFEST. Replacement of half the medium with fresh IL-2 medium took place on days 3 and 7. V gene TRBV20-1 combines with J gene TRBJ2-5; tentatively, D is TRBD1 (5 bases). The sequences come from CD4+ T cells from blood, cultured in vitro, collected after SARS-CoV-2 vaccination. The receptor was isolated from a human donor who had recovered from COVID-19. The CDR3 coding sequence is TGCAGTGCCGAACCAGGGTTTGACCCTTACCAAGAGACCCAGTACTTC. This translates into CSAEPGFDPYQETQYF.